These 26 T cell receptor beta chains originate from one sample sequenced in a study of early T cells in non-severe SARS-CoV-2 infection. TCRdb fed the 5' RACE reads into MiXCR, producing one record per CDR3 protein. The sample carries about 80,000 distinct CDR3 sequences, approximately 15% recorded once. The sample was whole blood. These receptors were taken from an adult who was a healthcare worker with PCR-confirmed SARS-CoV-2 infection or an uninfected control (not recorded which).

J is TRBJ2-1 and V is TRBV3-1, with TRBD2 identical over 12 bases. Per germline, CDR1 LGHDT and CDR2 YNNKEL (reference sequence). CDR3 length equals 15 residues. J was trimmed by 5 bases and V by 4 bases; bases with no gene match: 3. Written as DNA, the CDR3 is TGTGCCAGCAGCCCGGGACTAGCGGGCCACAATGAGCAGTTCTTC. This encodes CASSPGLAGHNEQFF.

This clonotype was seen only a few times. The chain carries TRBV7-9 and TRBJ2-1; no definite D call. This CDR3 is 10 amino acids long. CDR1 and CDR2 from the germline V gene are SEHNR and FQNEAQ (reference sequence). The V end lost 8 bases, the J end lost 5 bases, and 4 bases lay between the germline ends. CDR3 sequence: CASENNEQFF. As DNA, the CDR3 is TGTGCCAGCGAAAACAATGAGCAGTTCTTC.

The rearrangement joins TRBV9 to TRBJ2-3; the D gene is possibly TRBD1 (6 bases). The germline V and J ends were trimmed by 3 bases and 2 bases, with 10 bases remaining between them. Germline assignment: CDR1 SGDLS and CDR2 YYNGEE. The CDR3 contains 14 residues. The CDR3 loop reads CASSGTGLTDTQYF. CDR3 sequence (DNA): TGTGCCAGCAGCGGCACAGGGCTCACAGATACGCAGTATTTT.

V is TRBV20-1 and J is TRBJ2-6; 8 bases align to TRBD1. The CDR3 covers 16 residues. V shed 1 base, J shed 4 bases, and the junction held 6 bases outside the gene matches. Germline V gene data show CDR1 as DFQATT and CDR2 as SNEGSKA (reference sequence). The CDR3 nucleotides read TGCAGTGCTAGAGGGACAGGGAAAACCGGGGCCAACGTCCTGACTTTC. This codes for CSARGTGKTGANVLTF.

This chain uses TRBV12-3 or TRBV12-4 with TRBJ2-3; 9 bases are a match to TRBD1. V dropped 6 bases and J dropped 4; count of bases not matched to a gene: 5. The CDR3 runs to 14 residues. CDR3 residues: CASSSDRGPDTQYF. The CDR3 DNA follows: TGTGCCAGCAGCTCGGACAGGGGACCAGATACGCAGTATTTT.

This sequence joins TRBV12-5 and TRBJ2-1, with TRBD2 matching 11 bases. V gave up 6 bases and J gave up 4 bases; unmatched junction bases: 5. Germline V gene lookup returns CDR1 LGHNT and CDR2 FRNRAP. The CDR3 extends over 15 amino acids. The CDR3, as DNA: TGTGCTAGTGGATCCGGGACTAGCGGATACAATGAGCAGTTCTTC. It translates to CASGSGTSGYNEQFF.

In its sample, this clonotype was seen many times. The CDR3 bases are TGCGCCAGCAGATTAGGACTAGCGAATGAGCAGTTCTTC. This gives the protein CASRLGLANEQFF. The chain links TRBV10-2 to TRBJ2-1, with 9 bases fitting TRBD2. The CDR3 has 13 residues. In germline, CDR1 is WSHSY, CDR2 SAAADI. Unmatched junction bases numbered 4, after V lost 6 bases and J lost 7 bases.

The chain has TRBV29-1 and TRBJ1-1, with unresolved D. Trimming stripped 3 bases from V and 1 base from J, with 12 bases between. The germline gives CDR1 SQVTM, CDR2 ANQGSEA. CDR3 size: 14 residues. The CDR3 is CSVDGLARNTEAFF. The CDR3 coding sequence is TGCAGCGTTGACGGTTTGGCACGGAACACTGAAGCTTTCTTT. The variable domain in full, completed from reference TRBV29-1 and TRBJ1-1, reads SAVISQKPSRDICQRGTSLTIQCQVDSQVTMMFWYRQQPGQSLTLIATANQGSEATYESGFVIDKFPISRPNLTFSTLTVSNMSPEDSSIYLCSVDGLARNTEAFFGQGTRLTVV.

The chain is built from TRBV5-1 and TRBJ1-4; possibly TRBD1 for D (6 bases). From germline, CDR1 is SGHRS and CDR2 YFSETQ. The CDR3 is 13 residues long. Trimming left V 4 bases short and J 6 bases short, with 10 bases between. DNA for the CDR3: TGCGCCAGCAGCAGGGGGAAGGATGAAAAACTGTTTTTT. It specifies CASSRGKDEKLFF.

This sequence joins TRBV6-5 and TRBJ1-3; TRBD1 is a possible D gene (5 bases). The germline V and J ends were trimmed by 8 bases and 7 bases, with 15 bases remaining between them. Germline V CDR1 and CDR2: MNHEY, SVGAGI. The CDR3 consists of 13 residues. CDR3 residues: CASPGRVENTIYF. CDR3 nucleotides: TGTGCCAGCCCAGGCAGGGTGGAGAACACCATATATTTT.

The rearrangement links TRBV12-3 or TRBV12-4 to TRBJ1-1; D not certain. The CDR3 is 15 residues long. V lost 3 bases and J 5 bases, leaving 16 bases between the germline ends. CDR3 region: CASSFRWRTGTEAFF. In DNA, the CDR3 is TGTGCCAGCAGTTTTAGGTGGCGGACGGGGACTGAAGCTTTCTTT.

This chain uses TRBV10-3 with TRBJ2-7; 9 bases align to TRBD1. This CDR3 comprises 14 residues. Per the germline V gene, CDR1 is ENHRY and CDR2 is SYGVKD. V lost 8 bases, J lost 5 bases, and 10 bases stayed unmatched. The CDR3 loop reads CAISGLGQGNEQYF. CDR3 DNA sequence: TGTGCCATCTCGGGGCTCGGACAGGGGAACGAGCAGTACTTC.

This clonotype was seen a few times. V and J are TRBV18 and TRBJ1-1, with 8 nucleotides matching TRBD1. The germline V gene has CDR1 KGHSH and CDR2 LQKENI. V trimming: 6 bases; J trimming: 5 bases; junction bases outside the gene matches: 8. The CDR3 totals 14 residues. The CDR3 sequence is CASSPTGAGTEAFF. The CDR3 DNA reads as TGTGCCAGCTCCCCGACAGGGGCAGGGACTGAAGCTTTCTTT. The full variable domain, its missing parts supplied by reference TRBV18 and TRBJ1-1, is NAGVMQNPRHLVRRRGQEARLRCSPMKGHSHVYWYRQLPEEGLKFMVYLQKENIIDESGMPKERFSAEFPKEGPSILRIQQVVRGDSAAYFCASSPTGAGTEAFFGQGTRLTVV.

This clonotype was counted only a few times. The chain recombines TRBV6-6 with TRBJ1-3, with D tentatively TRBD1 (6 bases). Trimming shortened V by 7 bases and J by 0 bases, and 13 bases separated the two germline ends. CDR3 length equals 15 residues. Germline CDR1 MNHNY, CDR2 SVGAGI (reference sequence). CDR3 bases: TGTGCCAGCACCCTAGACAGGAGCTCTGGAAACACCATATATTTT. It codes for CASTLDRSSGNTIYF.

This clonotype was detected only a few times. The J gene is TRBJ2-1, the V gene TRBV4-1, with D perhaps TRBD1 (5 bases). CDR1 is MGHRA, CDR2 YSYEKL, per germline. The CDR3 covers 14 residues. V was trimmed by 7 bases and J by 4 bases, leaving 14 bases between them. DNA of the CDR3: TGCGCCAGCACCCTAAGGGGCCTTTACAATGAGCAGTTCTTC. This gives the protein CASTLRGLYNEQFF.

The chain has TRBV6-5 and TRBJ2-7, with TRBD1 matching over 10 bases. The germline V gene encodes CDR1 MNHEY and CDR2 SVGAGI. Unmatched junction bases numbered 8, after V lost 2 bases and J lost 7 bases. CDR3 size: 15 residues. Here the CDR3 DNA reads TGTGCCAGCAGTTACACTGGGGACAGGGGAGGGGAGCAGTACTTC. It is translated as CASSYTGDRGGEQYF.

The rearrangement links TRBV2 to TRBJ2-1; D is unclear. V was trimmed by 4 bases and J by 10 bases, leaving 11 bases between them. The CDR3 extends over 12 amino acids. The germline CDR1 and CDR2 sequences are SNHLY and FYNNEI. The CDR3: CASSGVGREQFF. Here the CDR3 DNA reads TGTGCCAGCAGTGGCGTAGGAAGGGAGCAGTTCTTC.

This clonotype was observed a few times. The gene calls are TRBV5-4 and TRBJ1-1, with 7 bases aligning to TRBD1. The CDR3 runs 16 residues. Losses at the gene ends were 4 bases for V and 0 bases for J; bases not matched to a gene: 9. The germline V gene encodes CDR1 SGHNT and CDR2 YYREEE (reference sequence). As DNA, the CDR3 is TGTGCCAGCAGCCATTGGAACAGGGGCCTGAACACTGAAGCTTTCTTT. As protein: CASSHWNRGLNTEAFF.

The rearrangement links TRBV11-2 to TRBJ2-1, with TRBD2 as a possible D gene (5 bases). CDR3 length: 11 amino acids. Trimming took off 4 bases at V and 7 bases at J, with 5 bases between the two ends. Looked up from germline, CDR1 is SGHAT and CDR2 is FQNNGV. The CDR3 sequence: CASSWENEQFF. CDR3 nucleotide sequence: TGTGCCAGCAGCTGGGAGAATGAGCAGTTCTTC.

The CDR3 spells CAYGTRDNEQFF. The CDR3 DNA is TGTGCCTACGGGACCCGCGACAATGAGCAGTTCTTC. The J gene is TRBJ2-1, the V gene TRBV30; possibly TRBD1 or TRBD2 for D (5 bases each). Trimming pared 7 bases from V and 5 bases from J, leaving 12 bases between. Germline V lookup: CDR1 GTSNPN, CDR2 SVGIG (reference sequence). The CDR3 has 12 amino acids.

This clonotype was counted between two and nine times. J is TRBJ1-5 and V is TRBV2, with a tentative D call TRBD1 (6 bases). This CDR3 contains 12 residues. Germline V gene sequence: CDR1 SNHLY, CDR2 FYNNEI. Trimming pared 8 bases from V and 4 bases from J, leaving 9 bases between. CDR3 amino acids: CASSDRNQPQHF. DNA for the CDR3: TGTGCCAGCTCGGACAGAAATCAGCCCCAGCATTTT.

In its sample, this clonotype was seen a few times. This chain connects TRBV2 to TRBJ1-1; 11 bases are shared with TRBD1. This CDR3 has 11 amino acids. Unmatched junction bases numbered 3, after V lost 6 bases and J lost 12 bases. CDR1 and CDR2 (germline): SNHLY, FYNNEI. The CDR3 region is CASRGQGASFF. The CDR3 DNA is TGTGCCAGCAGAGGACAGGGGGCGTCTTTCTTT.

V is TRBV7-2 and J is TRBJ2-7; D is uncertain. Trimming took 0 bases from V and 2 from J, leaving 14 bases between them. This CDR3 is 16 amino acids long. Germline V gene data show CDR1 as SGHTA and CDR2 as FQGNSA. CDR3 region: CASSLASDIIAYEQYF. The CDR3 DNA reads TGTGCCAGCAGCTTAGCGAGTGACATTATTGCCTACGAGCAGTACTTC.

At least ten counts were recorded for this clonotype. The V gene is TRBV27, the J gene TRBJ1-5; a weak D match, TRBD1 (6 bases). Germline lookup yields CDR1 MNHEY and CDR2 SMNVEV (reference sequence). The CDR3 length is 16 residues. V lost 6 bases and J lost 8, with 23 bases in between. CDR3 DNA sequence: TGTGCCAGCAGACCCGACCTACAGGGCGTGGGAGAGCCCCAGCATTTT. Amino acids: CASRPDLQGVGEPQHF.

This clonotype came up many times. CDR3 loop: CASSEGGIYEQYF. The CDR3 nucleotides read TGTGCCAGCAGTGAAGGCGGGATCTACGAGCAGTACTTC. The V and J genes are TRBV12-3 or TRBV12-4 and TRBJ2-7; TRBD2 is a possible D gene (6 bases). This CDR3 is built from 13 residues. V was pared by 5 bases and J by 3 bases, with 11 bases between.

This clonotype was counted a few times. This chain joins TRBV12-3 or TRBV12-4 and TRBJ2-1, with D perhaps being TRBD1 or TRBD2 (7 bases each). The CDR3 loop spans 16 amino acids. V was trimmed by 8 bases and J by 6 bases, leaving 23 bases between them. The CDR3 loop is CASVPGGGGYVNEQFF. CDR3 nucleotides: TGTGCCAGCGTCCCAGGGGGGGGAGGTTACGTCAATGAGCAGTTCTTC.